This T cell receptor (beta chain) was sequenced for a study of T cells in Graves' hyperthyroidism and ophthalmopathy. Study observations and caveats: In blood, most of the thyroid clonotypes expanded above 0.001 were also present. It was a median roughly six months before onset that the model predicted ophthalmopathy.

This clonotype was counted ten times or more. Its antigen is not known. TCR beta CDR3 sequences were amplified from RNA transcripts. HTBI primers drove first-round RT-PCR of the TCR CDR3. TCRdb passed the multiplex PCR reads through MiXCR, listing each CDR3 protein once. The sample consists of about 560,000 distinct CDR3 sequences, about a sixth of them appearing once. The length of the CDR3 is 15 residues. With V trimmed by 5 bases and J by 6 bases, 7 bases remained unmatched. Per the germline V gene, CDR1 is DFQATT and CDR2 is SNEGSKA (reference sequence). Input material: blood. V and J are TRBV20-1 and TRBJ1-6; 10 nucleotides match TRBD1. The TCR comes from a woman aged 18-29 years with Graves' hyperthyroidism. The DNA for the CDR3 is TGCAGTGCTTCCGTCCGGGACAGGGGTAATTCACCCCTCCACTTT. This codes for CSASVRDRGNSPLHF.